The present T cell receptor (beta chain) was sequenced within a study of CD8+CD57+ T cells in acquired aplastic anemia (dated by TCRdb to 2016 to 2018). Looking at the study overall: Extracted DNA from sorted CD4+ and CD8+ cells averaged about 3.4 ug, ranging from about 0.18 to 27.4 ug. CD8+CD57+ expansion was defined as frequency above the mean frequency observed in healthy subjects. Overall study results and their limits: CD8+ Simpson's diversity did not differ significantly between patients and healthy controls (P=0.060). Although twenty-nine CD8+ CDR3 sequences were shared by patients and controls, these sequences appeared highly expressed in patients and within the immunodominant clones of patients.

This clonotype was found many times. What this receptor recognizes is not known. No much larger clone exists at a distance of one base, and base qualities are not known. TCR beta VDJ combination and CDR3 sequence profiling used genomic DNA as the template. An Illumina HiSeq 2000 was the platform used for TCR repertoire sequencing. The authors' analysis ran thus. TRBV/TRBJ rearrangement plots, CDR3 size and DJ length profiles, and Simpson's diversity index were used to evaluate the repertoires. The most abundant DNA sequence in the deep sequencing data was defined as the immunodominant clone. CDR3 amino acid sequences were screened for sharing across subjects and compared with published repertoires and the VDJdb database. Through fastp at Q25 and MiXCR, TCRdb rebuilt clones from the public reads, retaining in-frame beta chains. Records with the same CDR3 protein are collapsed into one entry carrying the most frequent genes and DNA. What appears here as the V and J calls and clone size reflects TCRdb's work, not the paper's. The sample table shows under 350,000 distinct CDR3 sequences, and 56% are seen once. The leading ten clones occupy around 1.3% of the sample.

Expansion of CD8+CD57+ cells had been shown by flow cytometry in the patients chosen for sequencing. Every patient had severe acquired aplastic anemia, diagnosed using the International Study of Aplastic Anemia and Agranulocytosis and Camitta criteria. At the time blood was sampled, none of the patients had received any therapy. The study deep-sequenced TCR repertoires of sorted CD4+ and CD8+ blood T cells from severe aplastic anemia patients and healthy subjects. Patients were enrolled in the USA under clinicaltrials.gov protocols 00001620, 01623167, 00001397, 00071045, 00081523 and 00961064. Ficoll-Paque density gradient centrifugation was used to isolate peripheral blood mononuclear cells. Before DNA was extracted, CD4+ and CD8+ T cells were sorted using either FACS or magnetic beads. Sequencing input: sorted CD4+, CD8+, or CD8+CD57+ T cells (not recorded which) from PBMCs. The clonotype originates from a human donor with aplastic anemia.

The DNA is TGTGCCAGCAGCGTAGCGACGGCTAGCGGGGGGGTTACGCAGTATTTT. Translated, this is CASSVATASGGVTQYF. The chain is assembled from TRBV9 and TRBJ2-3, and 12 bases in between align with TRBD2. The germline V end is reduced by 0 bases and the J end by 8 bases; junction bases left unmatched: 7. The germline V gene encodes CDR1 SGDLS and CDR2 YYNGEE. Including the terminal cysteine and phenylalanine, the CDR3 comprises 16 residues. This entry keeps only the CDR3 DNA: 48 bases, framed from base 1.